This TCR beta chain is drawn from a study of blood T cell repertoires in COVID-19. TCRdb keeps only in-frame clones here, not all; method: immunoSEQ multiplex PCR. This table has 290,000 or so clones, approximately 90% appearing once. The CDR3 consists of 17 residues. The germline CDR1 and CDR2 sequences are SEHNR and FQNEAQ (reference sequence). V lost 2 bases, J lost 6 bases, and 15 bases stayed unmatched. Patients at the Seattle site were enrolled during active infection and followed longitudinally. Sequencing was carried out using peripheral blood. The TCR originated in a woman under 40 with COVID-19, enrolled during active disease. The V and J genes are TRBV7-9 and TRBJ1-1; 7 bases align to TRBD1. In nucleotides, the CDR3 is TGTGCCAGCAGCTTACTGTACGGGACAGACGCTTTGCCTGAAGCTTTCTTT. It is translated as CASSLLYGTDALPEAFF.